The 9 T cell receptor beta chains below were found in one sample sequenced in a study of human T cells and chemical hapten exposure. One entry per CDR3 protein results from TCRdb running MiXCR on the RACE reads. The sample carries roughly 380,000 distinct CDR3 sequences, approximately 5.1% recorded once. The time point denotes: pre-sensitization, week 0. Treatment specified: therapeutic diphenylcyclopropenone sensitization with weekly scalp DPC. The sample consisted of whole blood, taken in connection with sensitization to the hapten diphenylcyclopropenone (DPC). The source is a woman between 45 and 60 years old with alopecia areata. Some clones in this sample may be carry-over from other donors' samples.

This clonotype was detected only a few times. The chain has TRBV18 and TRBJ1-1; D remains unclear. CDR3 length: 13 residues. The germline V gene encodes CDR1 KGHSH and CDR2 LQKENI. V lost 2 bases to trimming and J lost 0 bases, with 4 bases between them. The CDR3 loop is CASSPVMNTEAFF. The DNA for the CDR3 is TGTGCCAGCTCACCAGTCATGAACACTGAAGCTTTCTTT.

This clonotype occurred many times. The V call is TRBV6-2 or TRBV6-3, the J call TRBJ2-1; D is undetermined. Trimming left V 0 bases short and J 5 bases short, with 14 bases between. CDR3 size: 16 residues. Germline V lookup: CDR1 MNHEY, CDR2 SVGEGT. The CDR3 bases are TGTGCCAGCAGTTACTCGGGCTTGGGTGTGAACAATGAGCAGTTCTTC. Protein product: CASSYSGLGVNNEQFF.

This clonotype was counted many times. The J gene is TRBJ1-1, the V gene TRBV6-1; 8 nucleotides agree with TRBD1. The CDR3 extends over 14 amino acids. The germline gives CDR1 MNHNS, CDR2 SASEGT. Trimming took 4 bases from V and 7 from J; bases not matched to a gene: 8. The DNA for the CDR3 is TGTGCCAGCAGTGCTCTTACAGGGGGTGGTGAAGCTTTCTTT. As protein: CASSALTGGGEAFF.

The chain joins TRBV28 to TRBJ2-1; D possibly corresponds to TRBD2 (6 bases). The CDR3 loop spans 16 amino acids. With 2 bases removed from V and 9 bases from J, the gap between germline ends came to 20 bases. Germline V gene sequence: CDR1 MDHEN, CDR2 SYDVKM. For the CDR3, the DNA is TGTGCCAGCAGTTTAAATGTAGCGGCTAAAAACATTGAGCAGTTCTTC. Translated, it gives CASSLNVAAKNIEQFF.

The chain employs TRBV19 and TRBJ1-5; D call uncertain. V was clipped by 10 bases and J by 3 bases, with 16 bases between them. The CDR3 covers 14 residues. Germline values: CDR1 LNHDA, CDR2 SQIVND (reference sequence). CDR3 amino acids: CATYDTNLNQPQHF. The CDR3 region has the DNA TGTGCCACCTATGACACCAACCTCAATCAGCCCCAGCATTTT.

Note on this clonotype: This could be a read error, since a much larger clone is one nucleotide away. The V and J genes are TRBV6-1 and TRBJ2-3; 9 bases fit TRBD1. The germline CDR1 and CDR2 sequences are MNHNS and SASEGT. J gave up 4 bases and V 7 bases, and 12 bases lay outside the gene matches. This CDR3 contains 16 residues. In DNA, the CDR3 is TGTGCCAGCATTGTTAGACAGGGGGTGATTGCAGATACGCAGTATTTT. It is translated as CASIVRQGVIADTQYF.

The gene calls are TRBV24-1 and TRBJ1-5, with D uncertain. CDR1 is KGHDR, CDR2 SFDVKD, per germline. Trimming took off 4 bases at V and 3 bases at J, with 9 bases between the two ends. CDR3 length: 14 amino acids. The CDR3 DNA reads as TGTGCCACCAGTGACACCGGAATCAATCAGCCCCAGCATTTT. Translation: CATSDTGINQPQHF.

This clonotype was seen a handful of times. The chain has TRBV27 and TRBJ1-2; no clear D. Per the germline V gene, CDR1 is MNHEY and CDR2 is SMNVEV (reference sequence). The CDR3 has 11 residues. V gave up 7 bases and J gave up 8 bases, with 11 bases separating them. In nucleotides, the CDR3 is TGTGCCAGCACAGGAGGCAGGGGCTACACCTTC. This gives the protein CASTGGRGYTF.

This clonotype was seen a few times. The V call is TRBV20-1, the J call TRBJ2-3, with 10 bases that match TRBD1. This CDR3 spans 15 amino acids. The V segment lost 6 bases and the J segment 4 bases; nucleotides outside the gene matches: 10. Germline CDR1 and CDR2: DFQATT and SNEGSKA (reference sequence). The chain's CDR3 is CSAVDRGRPPDTQYF. CDR3 sequence (DNA): TGCAGTGCGGTAGACAGGGGGCGCCCCCCAGATACGCAGTATTTT.